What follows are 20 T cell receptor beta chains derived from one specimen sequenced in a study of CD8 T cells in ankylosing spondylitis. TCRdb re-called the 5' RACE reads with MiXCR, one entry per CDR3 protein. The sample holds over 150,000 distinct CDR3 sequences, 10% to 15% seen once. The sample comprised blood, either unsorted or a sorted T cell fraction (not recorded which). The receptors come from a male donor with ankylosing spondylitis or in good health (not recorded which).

CDR3 residues: CAIGDPTGQPEAFF. Here the CDR3 DNA reads TGTGCCATCGGGGATCCGACAGGGCAGCCTGAAGCTTTCTTT. The V and J genes are TRBV10-3 and TRBJ1-1; 7 bases are a match to TRBD1. V lost 8 bases and J lost 6; bases outside the gene matches: 12. The CDR3 has 14 amino acids. Germline CDR1 ENHRY, CDR2 SYGVKD.

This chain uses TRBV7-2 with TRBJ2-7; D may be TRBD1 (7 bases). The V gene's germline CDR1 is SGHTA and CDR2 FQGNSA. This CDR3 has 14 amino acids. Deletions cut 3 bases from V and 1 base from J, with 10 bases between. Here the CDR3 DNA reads TGTGCCAGCAGCTTCCCAGGGGGGTCCTACGAGCAGTACTTC. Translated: CASSFPGGSYEQYF.

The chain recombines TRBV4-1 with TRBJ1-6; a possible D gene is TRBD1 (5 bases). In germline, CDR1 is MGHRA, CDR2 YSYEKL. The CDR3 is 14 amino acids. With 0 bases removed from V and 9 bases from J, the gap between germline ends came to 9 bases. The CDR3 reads CASSQEYGGSPLHF. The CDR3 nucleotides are TGCGCCAGCAGCCAAGAGTATGGGGGTTCACCCCTCCACTTT.

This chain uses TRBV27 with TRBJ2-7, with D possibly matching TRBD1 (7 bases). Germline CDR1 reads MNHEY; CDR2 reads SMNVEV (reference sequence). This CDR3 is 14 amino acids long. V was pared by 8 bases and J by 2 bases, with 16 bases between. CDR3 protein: CASGPEGATYEQYF. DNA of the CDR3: TGTGCCAGCGGACCGGAGGGGGCTACCTACGAGCAGTACTTC.

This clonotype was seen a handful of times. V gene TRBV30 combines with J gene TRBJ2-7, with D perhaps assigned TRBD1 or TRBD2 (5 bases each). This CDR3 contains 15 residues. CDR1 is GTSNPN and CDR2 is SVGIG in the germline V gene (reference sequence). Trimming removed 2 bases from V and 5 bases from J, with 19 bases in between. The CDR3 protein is CAWSPPPVGVNEQYF. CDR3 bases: TGTGCCTGGAGTCCCCCCCCGGTGGGGGTGAACGAGCAGTACTTC.

CDR3 sequence reads: CASSEGADTQYF. CDR3 sequence (DNA): TGTGCCAGCAGCGAAGGGGCAGATACGCAGTATTTT. This chain joins TRBV7-9 and TRBJ2-3; the D gene is possibly TRBD1 (5 bases). Trimming stripped 5 bases from V and 4 bases from J, with 7 bases between. The CDR3 contains 12 residues. Germline V gene lookup returns CDR1 SEHNR and CDR2 FQNEAQ (reference sequence).

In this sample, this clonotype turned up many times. CDR3 region: CASSYPDRSSYEQYF. The CDR3 nucleotides are TGTGCCAGCAGCTACCCGGACAGGAGCTCCTACGAGCAGTACTTC. The genes are TRBV7-2 and TRBJ2-7, with 7 bases fitting TRBD1. The trim removed 4 bases at V and 0 bases at J, leaving 6 bases unmatched. CDR1 is SGHTA and CDR2 is FQGNSA in the germline V gene. The CDR3 runs to 15 residues. The entire variable domain, with the rest obtained from reference TRBV7-2 and TRBJ2-7, is as follows: GAGVSQSPSNKVTEKGKDVELRCDPISGHTALYWYRQSLGQGLEFLIYFQGNSAPDKSGLPSDRFSAERTGGSVSTLTIQRTQQEDSAVYLCASSYPDRSSYEQYFGPGTRLTVT.

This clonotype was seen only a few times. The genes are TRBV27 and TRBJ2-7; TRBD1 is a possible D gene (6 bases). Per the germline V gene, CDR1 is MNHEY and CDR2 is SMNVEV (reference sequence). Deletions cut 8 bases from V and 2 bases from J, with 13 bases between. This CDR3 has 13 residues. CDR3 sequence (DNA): TGTGCCAGCGCCCCCAAGGGGGCCTACGAGCAGTACTTC. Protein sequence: CASAPKGAYEQYF.

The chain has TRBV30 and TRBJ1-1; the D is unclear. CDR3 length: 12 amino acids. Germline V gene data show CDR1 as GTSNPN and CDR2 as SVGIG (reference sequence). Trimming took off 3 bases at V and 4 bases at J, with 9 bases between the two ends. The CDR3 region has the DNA TGTGCCTGGAGCGACGGGCCCACTGAAGCTTTCTTT. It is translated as CAWSDGPTEAFF. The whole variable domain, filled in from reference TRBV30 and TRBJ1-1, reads SQTIHQWPATLVQPVGSPLSLECTVEGTSNPNLYWYRQAAGRGLQLLFYSVGIGQISSEVPQNLSASRPQDRQFILSSKKLLLSDSGFYLCAWSDGPTEAFFGQGTRLTVV.

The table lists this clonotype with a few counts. CDR3 residues: CASSLRDLGSYEQYF. CDR3 in DNA: TGTGCCAGCAGTCTTAGGGACTTGGGCTCCTACGAGCAGTACTTC. The chain employs TRBV12-3 or TRBV12-4 and TRBJ2-7; D perhaps matches TRBD2 (6 bases). V lost 5 bases to trimming and J lost 0 bases, with 14 bases between them. The CDR3 is 15 residues long.

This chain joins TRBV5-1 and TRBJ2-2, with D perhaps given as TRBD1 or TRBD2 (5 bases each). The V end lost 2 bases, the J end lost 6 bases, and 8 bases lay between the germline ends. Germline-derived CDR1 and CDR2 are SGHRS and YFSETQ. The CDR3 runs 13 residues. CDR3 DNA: TGCGCCAGCAGCTTCAGGGAGCCCGGGGAGCTGTTTTTT. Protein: CASSFREPGELFF.

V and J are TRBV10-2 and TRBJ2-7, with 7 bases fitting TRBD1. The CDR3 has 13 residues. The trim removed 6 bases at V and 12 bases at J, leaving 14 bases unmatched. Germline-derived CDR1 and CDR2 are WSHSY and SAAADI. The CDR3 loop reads CASSLTRDSEGYF. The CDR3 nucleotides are TGCGCCAGCAGCCTTACCCGGGACAGCGAAGGGTACTTC.

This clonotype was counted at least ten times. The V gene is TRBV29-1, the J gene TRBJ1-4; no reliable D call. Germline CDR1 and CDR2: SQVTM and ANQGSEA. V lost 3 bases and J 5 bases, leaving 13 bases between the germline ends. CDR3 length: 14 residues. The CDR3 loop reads CSVEMENLNEKLFF. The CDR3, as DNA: TGCAGCGTTGAGATGGAAAACTTAAATGAAAAACTGTTTTTT.

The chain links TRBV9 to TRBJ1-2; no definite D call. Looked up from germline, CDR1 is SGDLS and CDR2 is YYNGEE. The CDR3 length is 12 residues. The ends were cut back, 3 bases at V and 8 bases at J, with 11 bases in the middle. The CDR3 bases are TGTGCCAGCAGCGCGAAAAAAAGGGGCTACACCTTC. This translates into CASSAKKRGYTF. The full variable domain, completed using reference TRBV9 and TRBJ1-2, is DSGVTQTPKHLITATGQRVTLRCSPRSGDLSVYWYQQSLDQGLQFLIQYYNGEERAKGNILERFSAQQFPDLHSELNLSSLELGDSALYFCASSAKKRGYTFGSGTRLTVV.

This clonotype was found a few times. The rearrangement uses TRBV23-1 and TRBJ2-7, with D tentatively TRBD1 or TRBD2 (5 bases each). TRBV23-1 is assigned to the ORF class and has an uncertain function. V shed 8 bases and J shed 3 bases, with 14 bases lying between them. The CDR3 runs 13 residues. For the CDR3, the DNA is TGCGCCAGCGTACCCGGGGCCTACTACGAGCAGTACTTC. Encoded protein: CASVPGAYYEQYF.

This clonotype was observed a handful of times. This CDR3 reads CASSSGTGDSTDTQYF. DNA of the CDR3: TGTGCCAGCAGTTCCGGGACAGGGGATAGCACAGATACGCAGTATTTT. This rearrangement joins TRBV12-3 or TRBV12-4 to TRBJ2-3; 10 bases are shared with TRBD1. The trim removed 4 bases at V and 0 bases at J, leaving 4 bases unmatched. This CDR3 is built from 16 residues.

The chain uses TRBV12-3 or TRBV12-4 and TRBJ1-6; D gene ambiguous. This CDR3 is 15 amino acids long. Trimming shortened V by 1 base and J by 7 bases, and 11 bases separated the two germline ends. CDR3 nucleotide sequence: TGTGCCAGCAGTTTAGGGCTCCCCGACAATTCACCCCTCCACTTT. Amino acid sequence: CASSLGLPDNSPLHF.

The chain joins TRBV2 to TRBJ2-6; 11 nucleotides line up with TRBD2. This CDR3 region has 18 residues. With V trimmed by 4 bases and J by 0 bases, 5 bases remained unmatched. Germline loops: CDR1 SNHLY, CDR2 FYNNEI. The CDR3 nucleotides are TGTGCCAGCAGTGGGGGACTAGCGGCTAGCTCTGGGGCCAACGTCCTGACTTTC. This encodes CASSGGLAASSGANVLTF.

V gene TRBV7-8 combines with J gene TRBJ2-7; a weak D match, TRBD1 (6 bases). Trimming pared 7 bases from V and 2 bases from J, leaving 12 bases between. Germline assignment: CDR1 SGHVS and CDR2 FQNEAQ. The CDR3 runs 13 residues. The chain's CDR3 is CASTEGETYEQYF. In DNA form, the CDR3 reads TGTGCCAGCACCGAGGGGGAGACCTACGAGCAGTACTTC.

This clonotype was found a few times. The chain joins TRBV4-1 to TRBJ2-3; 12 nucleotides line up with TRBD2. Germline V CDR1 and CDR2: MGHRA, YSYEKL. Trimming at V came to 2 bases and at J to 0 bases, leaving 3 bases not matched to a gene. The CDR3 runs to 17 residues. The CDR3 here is CASSQIGTSGSTDTQYF. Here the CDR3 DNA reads TGCGCCAGCAGCCAAATCGGGACTAGCGGGAGCACAGATACGCAGTATTTT.